This T cell receptor beta chain was profiled in a study of response to subunit inactivated influenza vaccine. The sample holds a few counts of this clonotype. Its cognate antigen is unknown. General observations from the study: T cells newly recruited by each seasonal influenza vaccination are few, the authors suggested.

In germline, CDR1 is SSHAT, CDR2 FNYEAQ (reference sequence). Trimming pared 5 bases from V and 5 bases from J, leaving 13 bases between. The CDR3 runs 14 residues. TCRdb called the RT-PCR reads again in MiXCR, with one record for every CDR3 protein. The data contain approximately 250,000 distinct CDR3 sequences, roughly an eighth of them seen just once; the ten biggest clones take up roughly 7.7%. The TCR originated in a man aged 45-65 years who received an inactivated influenza vaccine. The chain combines TRBV7-7 with TRBJ2-1; D is possibly TRBD2 (5 bases). The source was non-naive T cells sorted from PBMCs, collected about 14 days before vaccination. CDR3 residues: CASSPSPSNNEQFF. The CDR3, as DNA: TGTGCCAGCAGCCCCTCCCCTAGCAACAATGAGCAGTTCTTC. The variable domain in full, with the rest retrieved from reference TRBV7-7 and TRBJ2-1, is GAGVSQSPRYKVTKRGQDVTLRCDPISSHATLYWYQQALGQGPEFLTYFNYEAQPDKSGLPSDRFSAERPEGSISTLTIQRTEQRDSAMYRCASSPSPSNNEQFFGPGTRLTVL.